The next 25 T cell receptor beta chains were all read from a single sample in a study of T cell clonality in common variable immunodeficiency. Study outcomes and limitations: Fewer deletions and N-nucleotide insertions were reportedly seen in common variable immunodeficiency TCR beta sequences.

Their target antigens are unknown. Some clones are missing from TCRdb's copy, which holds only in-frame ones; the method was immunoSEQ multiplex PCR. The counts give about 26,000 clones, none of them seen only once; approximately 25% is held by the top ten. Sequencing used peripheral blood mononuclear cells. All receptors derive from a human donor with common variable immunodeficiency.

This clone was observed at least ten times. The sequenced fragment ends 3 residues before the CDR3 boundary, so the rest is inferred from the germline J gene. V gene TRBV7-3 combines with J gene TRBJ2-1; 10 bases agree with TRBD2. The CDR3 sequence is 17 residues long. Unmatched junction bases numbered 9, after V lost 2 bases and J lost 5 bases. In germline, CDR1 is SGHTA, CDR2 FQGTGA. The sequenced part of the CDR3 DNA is TGTGCCAGCAGCTTATCCCCCCGGACTAGCGGACACAATGAG. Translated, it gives CASSLSPRTSGHNE. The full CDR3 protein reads CASSLSPRTSGHNEQFF.

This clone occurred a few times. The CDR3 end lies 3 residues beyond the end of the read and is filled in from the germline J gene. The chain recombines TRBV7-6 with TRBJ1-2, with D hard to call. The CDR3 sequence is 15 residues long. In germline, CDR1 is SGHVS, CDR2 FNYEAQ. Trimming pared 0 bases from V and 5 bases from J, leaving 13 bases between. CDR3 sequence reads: CASSLAGHRPYGYTF. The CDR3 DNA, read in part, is TGTGCCAGCAGCTTAGCCGGCCACAGACCTTATGGC.

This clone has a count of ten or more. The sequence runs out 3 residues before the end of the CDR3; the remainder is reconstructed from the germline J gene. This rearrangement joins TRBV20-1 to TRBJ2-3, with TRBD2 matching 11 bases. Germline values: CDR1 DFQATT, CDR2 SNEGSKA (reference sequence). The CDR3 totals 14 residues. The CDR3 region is CSARPTSGERTQYF. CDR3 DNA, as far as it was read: TGCAGTGCTAGACCGACTAGCGGGGAGCGGACG.

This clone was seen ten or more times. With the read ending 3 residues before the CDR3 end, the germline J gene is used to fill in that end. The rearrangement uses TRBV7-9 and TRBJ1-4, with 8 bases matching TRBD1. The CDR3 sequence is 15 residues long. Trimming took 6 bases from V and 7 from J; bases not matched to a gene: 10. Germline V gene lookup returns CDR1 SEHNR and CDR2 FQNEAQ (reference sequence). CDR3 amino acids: CASSNTGGRGEKLFF. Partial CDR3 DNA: TGTGCCAGCAGTAATACAGGGGGACGGGGTGAAAAA.

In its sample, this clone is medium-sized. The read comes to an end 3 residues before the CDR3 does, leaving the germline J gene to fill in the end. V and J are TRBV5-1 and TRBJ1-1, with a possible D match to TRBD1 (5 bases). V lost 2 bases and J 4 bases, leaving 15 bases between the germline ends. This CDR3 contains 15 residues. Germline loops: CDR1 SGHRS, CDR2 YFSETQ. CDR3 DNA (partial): TGCGCCAGCAGCTTCTCCACCGGGGGGAGCACTGAA. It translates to CASSFSTGGSTE. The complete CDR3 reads CASSFSTGGSTEAFF.

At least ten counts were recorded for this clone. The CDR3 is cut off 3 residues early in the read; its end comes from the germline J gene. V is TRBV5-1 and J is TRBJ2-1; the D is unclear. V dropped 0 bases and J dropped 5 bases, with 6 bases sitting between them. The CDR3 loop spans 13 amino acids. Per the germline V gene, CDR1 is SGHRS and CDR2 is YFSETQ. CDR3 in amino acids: CASSLGLNNEQFF. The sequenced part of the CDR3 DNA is TGCGCCAGCAGCTTGGGACTTAACAATGAG.

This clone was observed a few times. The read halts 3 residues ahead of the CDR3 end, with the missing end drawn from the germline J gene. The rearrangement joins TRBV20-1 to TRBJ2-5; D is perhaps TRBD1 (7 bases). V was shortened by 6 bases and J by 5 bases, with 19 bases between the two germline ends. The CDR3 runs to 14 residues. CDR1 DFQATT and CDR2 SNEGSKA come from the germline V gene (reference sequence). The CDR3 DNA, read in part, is TGCAGTGCCCACCGGGCAGGGGGGAGGGAGACC. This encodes CSAHRAGGRET. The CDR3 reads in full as CSAHRAGGRETQYF.

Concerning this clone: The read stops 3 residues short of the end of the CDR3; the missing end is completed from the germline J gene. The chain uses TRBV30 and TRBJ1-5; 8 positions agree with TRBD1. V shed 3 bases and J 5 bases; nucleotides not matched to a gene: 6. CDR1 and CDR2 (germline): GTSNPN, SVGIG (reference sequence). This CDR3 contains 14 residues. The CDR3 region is CAWSGQGAHQPQHF. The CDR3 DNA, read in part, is TGTGCCTGGAGCGGACAGGGAGCCCATCAGCCC.

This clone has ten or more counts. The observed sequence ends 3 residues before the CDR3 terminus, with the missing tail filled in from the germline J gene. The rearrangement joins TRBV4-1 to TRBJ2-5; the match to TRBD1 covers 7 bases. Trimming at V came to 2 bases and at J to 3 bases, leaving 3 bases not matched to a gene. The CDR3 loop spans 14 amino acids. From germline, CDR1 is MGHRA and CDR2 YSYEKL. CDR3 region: CASSQPGTEETQYF. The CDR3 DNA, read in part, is TGCGCCAGCAGCCAACCCGGGACAGAAGAGACC.

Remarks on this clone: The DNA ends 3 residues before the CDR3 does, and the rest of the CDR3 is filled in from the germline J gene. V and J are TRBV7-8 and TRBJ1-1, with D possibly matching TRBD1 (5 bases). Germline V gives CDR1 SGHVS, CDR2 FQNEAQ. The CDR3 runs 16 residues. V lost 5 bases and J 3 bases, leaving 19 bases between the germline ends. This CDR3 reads CASSPVGGSAYTEAFF. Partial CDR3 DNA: TGTGCCAGCAGCCCGGTTGGGGGGTCTGCCTACACTGAA.

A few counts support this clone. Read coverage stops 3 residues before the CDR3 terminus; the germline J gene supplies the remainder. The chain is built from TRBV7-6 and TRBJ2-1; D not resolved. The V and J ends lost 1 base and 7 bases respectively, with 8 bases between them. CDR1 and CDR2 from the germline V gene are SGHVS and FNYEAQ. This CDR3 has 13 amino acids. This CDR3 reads CASSLVFSNEQFF. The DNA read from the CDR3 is TGTGCCAGCAGCTTAGTTTTCAGTAATGAG.

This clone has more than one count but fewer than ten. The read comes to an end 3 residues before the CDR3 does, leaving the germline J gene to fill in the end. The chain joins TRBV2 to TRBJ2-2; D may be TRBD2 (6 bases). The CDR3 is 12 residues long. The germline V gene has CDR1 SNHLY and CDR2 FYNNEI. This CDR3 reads CASKGVGGELFF. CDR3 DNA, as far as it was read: TGTGCCAGCAAAGGGGTCGGGGGAGAG. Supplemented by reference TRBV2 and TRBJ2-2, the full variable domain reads EPEVTQTPSHQVTQMGQEVILRCVPISNHLYFYWYRQILGQKVEFLVSFYNNEISEKSEIFDDQFSVERPDGSNFTLKIRSTKLEDSAMYFCASKGVGGELFFGEGSRLTVL.

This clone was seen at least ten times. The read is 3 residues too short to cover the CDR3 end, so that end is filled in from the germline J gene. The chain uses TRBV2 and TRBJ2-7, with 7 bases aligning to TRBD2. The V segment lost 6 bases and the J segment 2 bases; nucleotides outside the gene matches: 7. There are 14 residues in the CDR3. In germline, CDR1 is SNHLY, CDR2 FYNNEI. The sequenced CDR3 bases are TGTGCCAGCAGCAAGCGGGGAACCACCTACGAG. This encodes CASSKRGTTYE. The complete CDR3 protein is CASSKRGTTYEQYF. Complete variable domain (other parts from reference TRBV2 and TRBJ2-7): EPEVTQTPSHQVTQMGQEVILRCVPISNHLYFYWYRQILGQKVEFLVSFYNNEISEKSEIFDDQFSVERPDGSNFTLKIRSTKLEDSAMYFCASSKRGTTYEQYFGPGTRLTVT.

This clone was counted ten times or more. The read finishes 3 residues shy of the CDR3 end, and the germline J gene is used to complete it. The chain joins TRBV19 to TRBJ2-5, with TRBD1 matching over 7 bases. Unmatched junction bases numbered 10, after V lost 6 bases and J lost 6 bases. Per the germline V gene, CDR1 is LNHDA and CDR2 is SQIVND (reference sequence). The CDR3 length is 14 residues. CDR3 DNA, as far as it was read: TGTGCCAGTAGCTCGAGCGGACAGGAGAAGACC. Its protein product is CASSSSGQEKT. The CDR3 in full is CASSSSGQEKTQYF.

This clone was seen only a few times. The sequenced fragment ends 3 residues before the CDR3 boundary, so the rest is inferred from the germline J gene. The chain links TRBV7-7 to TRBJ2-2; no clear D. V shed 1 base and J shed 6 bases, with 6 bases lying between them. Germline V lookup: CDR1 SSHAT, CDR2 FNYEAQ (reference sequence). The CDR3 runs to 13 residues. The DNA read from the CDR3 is TGTGCCAGCAGCTTAGATTTCTCCGGGGAG. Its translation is CASSLDFSGE. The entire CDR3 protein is CASSLDFSGELFF.

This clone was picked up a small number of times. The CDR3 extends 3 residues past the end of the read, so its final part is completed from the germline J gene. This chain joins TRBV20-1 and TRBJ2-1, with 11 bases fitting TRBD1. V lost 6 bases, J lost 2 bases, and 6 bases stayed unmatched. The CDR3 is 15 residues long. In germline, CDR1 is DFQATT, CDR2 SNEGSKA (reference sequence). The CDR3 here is CSAPTGQGAYNEQFF. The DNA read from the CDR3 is TGCAGTGCCCCGACGGGACAGGGGGCCTACAATGAG.

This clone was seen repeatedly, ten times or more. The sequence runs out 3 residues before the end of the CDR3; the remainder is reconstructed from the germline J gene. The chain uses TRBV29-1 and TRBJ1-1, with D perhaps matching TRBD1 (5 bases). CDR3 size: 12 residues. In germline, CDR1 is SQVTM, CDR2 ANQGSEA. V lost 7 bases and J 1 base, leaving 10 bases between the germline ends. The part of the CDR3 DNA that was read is TGCAGCGAGACAGTTCAGAACACTGAA. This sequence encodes CSETVQNTE. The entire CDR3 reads CSETVQNTEAFF.

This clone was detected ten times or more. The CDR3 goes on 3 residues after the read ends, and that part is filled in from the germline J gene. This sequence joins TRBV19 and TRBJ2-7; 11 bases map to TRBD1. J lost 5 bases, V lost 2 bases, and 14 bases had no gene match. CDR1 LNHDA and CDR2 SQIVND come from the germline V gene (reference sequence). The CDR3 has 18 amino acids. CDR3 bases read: TGTGCCAGTAGTATATTAAGGACAGGGGGCTCGAGCGCTAACGAG. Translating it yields CASSILRTGGSSANE. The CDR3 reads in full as CASSILRTGGSSANEQYF.

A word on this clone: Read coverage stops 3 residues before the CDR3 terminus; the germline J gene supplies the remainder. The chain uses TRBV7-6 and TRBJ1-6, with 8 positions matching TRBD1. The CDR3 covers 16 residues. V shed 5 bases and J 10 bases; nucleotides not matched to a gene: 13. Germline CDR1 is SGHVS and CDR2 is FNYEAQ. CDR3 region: CASSPAPVTGASPLHF. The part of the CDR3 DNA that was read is TGTGCCAGCAGCCCGGCCCCGGTGACAGGGGCGTCACCC.

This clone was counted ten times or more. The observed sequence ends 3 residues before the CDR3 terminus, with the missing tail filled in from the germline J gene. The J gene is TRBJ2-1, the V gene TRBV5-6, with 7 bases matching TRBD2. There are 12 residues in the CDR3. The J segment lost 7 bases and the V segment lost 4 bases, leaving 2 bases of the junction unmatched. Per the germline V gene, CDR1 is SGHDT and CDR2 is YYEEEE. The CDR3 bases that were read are TGTGCCAGCAGCGGCGGGAGTAATGAG. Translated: CASSGGSNE. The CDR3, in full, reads CASSGGSNEQFF.

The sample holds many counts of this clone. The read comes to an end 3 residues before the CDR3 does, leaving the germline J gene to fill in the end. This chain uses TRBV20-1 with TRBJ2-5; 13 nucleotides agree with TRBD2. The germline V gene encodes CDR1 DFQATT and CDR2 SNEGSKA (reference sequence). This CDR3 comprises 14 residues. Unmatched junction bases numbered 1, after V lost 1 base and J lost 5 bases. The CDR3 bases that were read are TGCAGTGCTAGAGTGGGACTAGCGGGGGAGACC. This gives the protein CSARVGLAGET. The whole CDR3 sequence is CSARVGLAGETQYF.

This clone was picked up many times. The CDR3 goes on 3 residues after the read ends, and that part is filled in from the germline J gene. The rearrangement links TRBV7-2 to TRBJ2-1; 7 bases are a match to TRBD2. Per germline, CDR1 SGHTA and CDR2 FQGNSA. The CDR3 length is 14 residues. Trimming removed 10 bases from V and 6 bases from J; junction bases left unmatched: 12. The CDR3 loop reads CATRTETSSNEQFF. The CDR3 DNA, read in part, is TGTGCCACTCGCACAGAGACTAGCAGCAATGAG.

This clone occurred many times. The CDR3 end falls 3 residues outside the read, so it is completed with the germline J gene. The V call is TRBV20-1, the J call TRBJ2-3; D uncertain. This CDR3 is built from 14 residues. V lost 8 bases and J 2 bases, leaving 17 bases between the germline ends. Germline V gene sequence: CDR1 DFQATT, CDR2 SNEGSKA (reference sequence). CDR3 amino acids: CSPLNSPSTDTQYF. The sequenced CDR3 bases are TGCAGTCCCCTGAACTCCCCCTCCACAGATACG.

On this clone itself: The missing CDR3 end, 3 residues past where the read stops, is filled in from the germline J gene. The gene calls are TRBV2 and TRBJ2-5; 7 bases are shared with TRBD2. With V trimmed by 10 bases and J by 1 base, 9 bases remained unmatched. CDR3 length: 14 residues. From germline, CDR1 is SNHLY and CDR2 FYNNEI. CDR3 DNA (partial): TGTGCCACTAAAGATGGACTAGGCCAAGAGACC. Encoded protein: CATKDGLGQET. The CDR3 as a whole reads CATKDGLGQETQYF. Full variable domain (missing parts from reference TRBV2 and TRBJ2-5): EPEVTQTPSHQVTQMGQEVILRCVPISNHLYFYWYRQILGQKVEFLVSFYNNEISEKSEIFDDQFSVERPDGSNFTLKIRSTKLEDSAMYFCATKDGLGQETQYFGPGTRLLVL.

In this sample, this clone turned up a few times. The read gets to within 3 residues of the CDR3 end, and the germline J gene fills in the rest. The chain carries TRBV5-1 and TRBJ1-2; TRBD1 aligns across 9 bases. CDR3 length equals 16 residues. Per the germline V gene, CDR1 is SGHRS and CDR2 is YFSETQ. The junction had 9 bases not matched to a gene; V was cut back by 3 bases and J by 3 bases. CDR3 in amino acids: CASSSGTGKGHYGYTF. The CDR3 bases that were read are TGCGCCAGCAGCTCGGGGACAGGGAAGGGGCACTATGGC.